One T cell receptor (beta chain) is described in this entry. The data stem from a study of control samples from healthy donors and cancer patients. Using immunoSEQ multiplex PCR, the repertoire was profiled, and TCRdb retains in-frame clones only, with some absent. Of 150,000 or so clones in the sample, 80% to 90% were seen once. Germline CDR1 is MNHNY and CDR2 is SVGAGI (reference sequence). Between the trimmed V and J ends, which lost 5 bases and 1 base, there was a span of 14 bases. The CDR3 consists of 15 residues. The clonotype comes from a man in his thirties or forties in good health. The source material was blood. The V and J genes are TRBV6-6 and TRBJ1-1; a possible D gene is TRBD1 (5 bases). CDR3 bases: TGTGCCAGCAGTGACCCGTGGGGCGCGAACACTGAAGCTTTCTTT. Translation: CASSDPWGANTEAFF.